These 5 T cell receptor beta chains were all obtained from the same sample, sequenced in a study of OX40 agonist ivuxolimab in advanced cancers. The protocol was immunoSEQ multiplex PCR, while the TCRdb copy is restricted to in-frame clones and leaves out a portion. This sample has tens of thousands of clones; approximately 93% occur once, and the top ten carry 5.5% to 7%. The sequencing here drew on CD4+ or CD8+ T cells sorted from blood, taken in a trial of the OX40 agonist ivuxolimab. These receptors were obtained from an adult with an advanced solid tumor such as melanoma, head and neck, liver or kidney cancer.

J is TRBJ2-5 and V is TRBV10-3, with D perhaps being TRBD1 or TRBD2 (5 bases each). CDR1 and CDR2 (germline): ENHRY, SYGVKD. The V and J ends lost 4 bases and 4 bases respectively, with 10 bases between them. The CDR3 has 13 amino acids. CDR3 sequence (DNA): TGTGCCATCAGTGTGTCGGGGCGAGAGACCCAGTACTTC. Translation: CAISVSGRETQYF.

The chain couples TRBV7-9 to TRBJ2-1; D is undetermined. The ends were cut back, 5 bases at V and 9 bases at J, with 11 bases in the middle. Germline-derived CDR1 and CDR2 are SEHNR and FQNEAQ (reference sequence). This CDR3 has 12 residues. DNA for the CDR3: TGTGCCAGCAGCACCCTTAACGGTGAGCAGTTCTTC. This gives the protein CASSTLNGEQFF. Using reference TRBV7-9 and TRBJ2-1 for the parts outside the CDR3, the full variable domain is DTGVSQNPRHKITKRGQNVTFRCDPISEHNRLYWYRQTLGQGPEFLTYFQNEAQLEKSRLLSDRFSAERPKGSFSTLEIQRTEQGDSAMYLCASSTLNGEQFFGPGTRLTVL.

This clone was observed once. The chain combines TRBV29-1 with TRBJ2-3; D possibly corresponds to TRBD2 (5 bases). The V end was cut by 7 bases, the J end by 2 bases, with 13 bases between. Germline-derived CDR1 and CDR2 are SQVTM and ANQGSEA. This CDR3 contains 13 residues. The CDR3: CSAPGIFTDTQYF. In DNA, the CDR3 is TGCAGCGCCCCCGGGATTTTCACAGATACGCAGTATTTT.

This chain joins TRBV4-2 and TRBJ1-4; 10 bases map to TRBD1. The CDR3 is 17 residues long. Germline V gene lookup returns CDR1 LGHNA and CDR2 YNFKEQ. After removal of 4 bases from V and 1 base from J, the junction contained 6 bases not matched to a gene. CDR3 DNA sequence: TGTGCCAGCAGCCCGGGACAGGGGTTTGAAACTAATGAAAAACTGTTTTTT. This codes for CASSPGQGFETNEKLFF.

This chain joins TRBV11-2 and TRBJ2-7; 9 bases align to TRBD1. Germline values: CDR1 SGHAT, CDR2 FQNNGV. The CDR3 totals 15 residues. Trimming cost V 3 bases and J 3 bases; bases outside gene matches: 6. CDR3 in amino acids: CASSLSDRGDYEQYF. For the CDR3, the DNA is TGTGCCAGCAGCTTGTCGGACAGGGGAGACTACGAGCAGTACTTC.